A single sample gave rise to the 3 T cell receptor beta chains below, sequenced in a study of cytomegalovirus exposure and HLA in healthy donors. The PCR had 60 Vbeta and 13 Jbeta primers. Libraries were prepared by immunoSEQ multiplex PCR; TCRdb keeps only in-frame clonotypes and omits some of them. The table records about 180,000 clones, around 80% of them present only once. Sequences were obtained from PBMCs. The receptors here all came from a man between 40 and 49 years old in good health and CMV-seronegative.

The chain couples TRBV11-1 to TRBJ2-7; D is uncertain. CDR3 length: 13 residues. Germline V gives CDR1 SGHAT, CDR2 FQDESV (reference sequence). Trimming left V 6 bases short and J 1 base short, with 10 bases between. CDR3 amino acids: CASSSLLSYEQYF. In DNA form, the CDR3 reads TGTGCCAGCAGTTCCCTACTTTCCTACGAGCAGTACTTC.

V gene TRBV7-2 combines with J gene TRBJ1-1, with 10 positions matching TRBD1. The V gene end was trimmed by 5 bases and the J gene end by 4 bases; junction bases not matched to a gene: 4. Germline CDR1 and CDR2: SGHTA and FQGNSA. The CDR3 extends over 14 amino acids. The chain's CDR3 is CASSVGTGATEAFF. CDR3 bases: TGTGCCAGCAGCGTAGGGACAGGGGCCACTGAAGCTTTCTTT.

The V gene is TRBV6-5, the J gene TRBJ2-7; TRBD1 might be the D (5 bases). Deletions cut 0 bases from V and 5 bases from J, with 11 bases between. Germline V gene data show CDR1 as MNHEY and CDR2 as SVGAGI. The CDR3 spans 14 residues. In DNA, the CDR3 is TGTGCCAGCAGTTACTCGCAGGGAAGGAACGAGCAGTACTTC. Amino acids: CASSYSQGRNEQYF.